This T cell receptor beta chain was recovered during a study of T-cell memory formation after mild COVID-19. Study outcomes and limitations: Cross-reactive memory seemingly joined, as some responding clones were found in pre-infection memory.

TCRdb reanalysed the 5' RACE reads using MiXCR and keeps one entry per CDR3 protein. The sample contains 150,000 to 200,000 distinct CDR3 sequences, 11% of which appear only once. V gave up 0 bases and J gave up 9 bases; unmatched junction bases: 9. Germline V gives CDR1 GTSNPN, CDR2 SVGIG (reference sequence). This CDR3 contains 14 residues. In regard to this clonotype: Its antigen remains unidentified.

The gene calls are TRBV30 and TRBJ2-3, with TRBD2 identical over 7 bases. This TCR derives from a man in his late teens or twenties who had mild COVID-19 (a few samples of this study predate the infection). Cell type and time point are not known. The sample was PBMCs or a T cell subset sorted from them (not recorded which). The CDR3: CAWSVRLAASTQYF. CDR3 bases: TGTGCCTGGAGTGTAAGGCTAGCGGCTTCCACGCAGTATTTT.